This T cell receptor beta chain was captured by sequencing in a study of blood T cell repertoires in COVID-19. Data came from immunoSEQ multiplex PCR; TCRdb stores just in-frame clones and leaves some out. The sample records around 63,000 clones, over 75% being singletons. The CDR3 runs 15 residues. Germline CDR1 is LGHDT and CDR2 is YNNKEL (reference sequence). Trimming took off 8 bases at V and 1 base at J, with 15 bases between the two ends. The chain combines TRBV3-1 (or the pseudogene TRBV3-2) with TRBJ1-5; D perhaps matches TRBD1 (6 bases). The receptor's source is a man between 60 and 70 years old with acute or convalescent COVID-19. The sequencing sample was made of peripheral blood. CDR3 sequence (DNA): TGTGCCAGCGAGCCGGGGGGGGCGAGCAATCAGCCCCAGCATTTT. The encoded protein is CASEPGGASNQPQHF.